This entry describes one T cell receptor beta chain. This CDR3 comprises 16 residues. The J segment lost 2 bases and the V segment lost 0 bases, leaving 3 bases of the junction unmatched. From germline, CDR1 is MNHNS and CDR2 SASEGT. TCRdb's table, derived via immunoSEQ multiplex PCR, lists solely in-frame clones and lacks some. The table shows roughly 150,000 clones, with approximately 88% occurring only once. The data were taken from a study of blood T cell repertoires in COVID-19. Sequences were obtained from PBMCs or T cells enriched from blood (not recorded which). The source is a man aged 65 to 85 who had been exposed to COVID-19. The chain carries TRBV6-1 and TRBJ2-7, with 11 bases lining up with TRBD2. CDR3 sequence reads: CASSEALGLAAYEQYF. The CDR3 DNA reads as TGTGCCAGCAGTGAAGCCCTGGGACTAGCGGCCTACGAGCAGTACTTC.